The text below deals with one T cell receptor (beta chain). Its antigen is unidentified. The data derive from a study of cytomegalovirus exposure and HLA in healthy donors. Germline values: CDR1 MNHNS, CDR2 SASEGT. Trimming removed 7 bases from V and 4 bases from J, with 11 bases in between. This CDR3 is built from 13 residues. PCR amplification relied on 60 Vbeta primers (plus 13 Jbeta primers). Libraries were prepared by immunoSEQ multiplex PCR; TCRdb keeps only in-frame clonotypes and omits some of them. Of around 180,000 clones in the sample, about 85% are singletons; the top ten hold roughly 1.6%. General study results and limits: Later analysis suggested links between common viral pathogens and several top significant clusters.

The receptor was isolated from a woman in her 50s in good health and CMV-seronegative. This chain links TRBV6-1 with TRBJ2-1; TRBD2 might be the D (5 bases). Sample: PBMCs. CDR3 nucleotide sequence: TGTGCCAGCACACGGGATTCGTACAATGAGCAGTTCTTC. Translated: CASTRDSYNEQFF.